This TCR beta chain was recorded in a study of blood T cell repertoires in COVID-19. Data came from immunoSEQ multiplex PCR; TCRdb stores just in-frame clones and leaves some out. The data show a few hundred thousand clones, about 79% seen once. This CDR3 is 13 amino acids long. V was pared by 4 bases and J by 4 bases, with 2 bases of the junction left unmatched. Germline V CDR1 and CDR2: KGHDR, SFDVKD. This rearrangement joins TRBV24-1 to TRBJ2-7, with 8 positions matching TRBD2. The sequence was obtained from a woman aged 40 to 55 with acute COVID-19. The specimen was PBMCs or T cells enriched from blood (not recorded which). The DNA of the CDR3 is TGTGCCACCAGTGACGGGGGGGCGTACGAGCAGTACTTC. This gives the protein CATSDGGAYEQYF.